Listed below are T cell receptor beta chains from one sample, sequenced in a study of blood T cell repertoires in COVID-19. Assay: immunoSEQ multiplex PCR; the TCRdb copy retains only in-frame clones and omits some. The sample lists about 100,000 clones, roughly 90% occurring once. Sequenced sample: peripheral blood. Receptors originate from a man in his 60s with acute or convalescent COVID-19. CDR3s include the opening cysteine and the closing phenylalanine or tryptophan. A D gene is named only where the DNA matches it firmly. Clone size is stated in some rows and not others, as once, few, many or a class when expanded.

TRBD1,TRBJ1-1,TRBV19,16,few,TGTGCCAGCAACAGTCCCGGGACAGGGGGCGTCACTGAAGCTTTCTTT,CASNSPGTGGVTEAFF
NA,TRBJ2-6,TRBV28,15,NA,TGTGCCAGCAGTTTGAGGCTCGCGGGGGCCAACGTCCTGACTTTC,CASSLRLAGANVLTF
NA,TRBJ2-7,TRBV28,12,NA,TGTGCCAGCAGTTTCTCTGGGGCAGAGCAGTACTTC,CASSFSGAEQYF
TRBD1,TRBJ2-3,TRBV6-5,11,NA,TGTGCCAGCAGTCTCCGGGACAGGGGGTATTTT,CASSLRDRGYF
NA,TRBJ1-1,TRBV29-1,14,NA,TGCAGCTCGTTGGGAAGGCGGGGAGACACTGAAGCTTTCTTT,CSSLGRRGDTEAFF
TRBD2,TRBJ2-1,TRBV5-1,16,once,TGCGCCAGCAGCACCGGACTAGCGGGGTCCTACAATGAGCAGTTCTTC,CASSTGLAGSYNEQFF
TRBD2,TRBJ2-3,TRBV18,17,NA,TGTGCCAGCTCACCACGGGGAGGGAGTTACTTAGGGGATACGCAGTATTTT,CASSPRGGSYLGDTQYF
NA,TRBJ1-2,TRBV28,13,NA,TGTGCCAGCAGCCGGAGGGATTCCTATGGCTACACCTTC,CASSRRDSYGYTF
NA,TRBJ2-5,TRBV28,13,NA,TGTGCCAGCAGTGGACAGCTACAAGAGACCCAGTACTTC,CASSGQLQETQYF
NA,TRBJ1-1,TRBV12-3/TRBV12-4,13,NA,TGTGCCAGCAGTAAGGACAGAAACACTGAAGCTTTCTTT,CASSKDRNTEAFF
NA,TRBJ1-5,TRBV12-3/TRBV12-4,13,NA,TGTGCCAGCAGTTTAGACGGGAATCAGCCCCAGCATTTT,CASSLDGNQPQHF
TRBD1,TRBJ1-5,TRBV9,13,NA,TGTGCCAGCAGCGTAGAGGGGGCTCAGCCCCAGCATTTT,CASSVEGAQPQHF
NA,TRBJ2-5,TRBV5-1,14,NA,TGCGCCAGCAGCTTGGTTCCAGGGGTAGAGACCCAGTACTTC,CASSLVPGVETQYF